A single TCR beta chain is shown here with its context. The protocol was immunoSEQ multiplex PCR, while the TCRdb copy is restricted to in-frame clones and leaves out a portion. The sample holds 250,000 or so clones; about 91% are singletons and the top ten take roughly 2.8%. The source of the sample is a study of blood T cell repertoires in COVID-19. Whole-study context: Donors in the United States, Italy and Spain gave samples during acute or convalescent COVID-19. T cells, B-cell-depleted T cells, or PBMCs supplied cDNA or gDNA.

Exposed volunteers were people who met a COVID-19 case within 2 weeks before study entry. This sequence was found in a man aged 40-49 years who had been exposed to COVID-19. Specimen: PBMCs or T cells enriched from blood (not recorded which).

CDR3 sequence reads: CASSHHIGTANQPQHF. For the CDR3, the DNA is TGTGCCAGCAGCCACCACATCGGGACAGCAAATCAGCCCCAGCATTTT. The chain carries TRBV5-6 and TRBJ1-5, with 7 bases aligning to TRBD1. Trimming cost V 4 bases and J 4 bases; bases outside gene matches: 11. Germline loops: CDR1 SGHDT, CDR2 YYEEEE. The CDR3 runs to 16 residues.